Each of the 30 T cell receptor beta chains below was sequenced from the same sample in a study of blood T cell repertoires in COVID-19. The assay was immunoSEQ multiplex PCR, and TCRdb's table has in-frame clones only and misses some. This sample has around 330,000 clones, with roughly 89% found just once. Specimen: PBMCs or T cells enriched from blood (not recorded which). The receptors here all came from a man aged 60 to 69 who had recovered from COVID-19.

The CDR3, as DNA: TGTGCCAGCAGCTTACGCGCGGGAGAGGGGAATGAGCAGTTCTTC. It translates to CASSLRAGEGNEQFF. The chain uses TRBV7-3 and TRBJ2-1; 7 bases are a match to TRBD2. Germline-derived CDR1 and CDR2 are SGHTA and FQGTGA. The junction had 8 bases not matched to a gene; V was cut back by 2 bases and J by 7 bases. This CDR3 is built from 15 residues.

This sequence joins TRBV10-1 and TRBJ2-1; TRBD2 matches at 10 bases. Per germline, CDR1 WNHNN and CDR2 SYGVQD (reference sequence). V shed 6 bases, J shed 0 bases, and the junction held 2 bases outside the gene matches. The CDR3 sequence is 15 residues long. CDR3 coding DNA: TGCGCCAGCAGCGCTAGCGGGAGCTCCTACAATGAGCAGTTCTTC. Its translation is CASSASGSSYNEQFF.

The rearrangement links TRBV7-6 to TRBJ1-1; perhaps TRBD1 as D (6 bases). The germline CDR1 and CDR2 sequences are SGHVS and FNYEAQ. The CDR3 length is 17 residues. V lost 1 base and J 1 base, leaving 16 bases between the germline ends. CDR3: CASSLVQGYSRNTEAFF. CDR3 DNA sequence: TGTGCCAGCAGCTTAGTACAGGGCTATTCTCGGAACACTGAAGCTTTCTTT.

This rearrangement joins TRBV28 to TRBJ1-1; 7 bases are a match to TRBD1. Per the germline V gene, CDR1 is MDHEN and CDR2 is SYDVKM. This CDR3 is 18 amino acids long. Trimming cost V 4 bases and J 1 base; bases outside gene matches: 15. The CDR3 coding sequence is TGTGCCAGCAGTTCGAGACTGGGGACAGCCTTGGGGAACACTGAAGCTTTCTTT. Its protein product is CASSSRLGTALGNTEAFF.

The J gene is TRBJ2-1, the V gene TRBV12-5, with a weak D call TRBD1 (6 bases). Germline values: CDR1 LGHNT, CDR2 FRNRAP. This CDR3 has 12 amino acids. Trimming shortened V by 2 bases and J by 10 bases, and 9 bases separated the two germline ends. CDR3 residues: CASGLLGAEQFF. In DNA form, the CDR3 reads TGTGCTAGTGGTTTGTTGGGGGCAGAGCAGTTCTTC.

This sequence joins TRBV28 and TRBJ2-3, with TRBD1 matching 7 bases. Trimming removed 3 bases from V and 5 bases from J; junction bases left unmatched: 5. The CDR3 covers 14 residues. Germline V lookup: CDR1 MDHEN, CDR2 SYDVKM. Here the CDR3 reads CASSFRQGVDTQYF. CDR3 sequence (DNA): TGTGCCAGCAGTTTCAGACAGGGAGTAGATACGCAGTATTTT.

This chain joins TRBV5-5 and TRBJ2-7; 12 positions agree with TRBD2. This CDR3 is 14 amino acids long. Germline CDR1 is SGHKS and CDR2 is YYEKEE (reference sequence). V lost 4 bases to trimming and J lost 7 bases; unmatched junction nucleotides: 6. CDR3 region: CASSRLAGEREQYF. DNA for the CDR3: TGTGCCAGCAGCCGACTAGCGGGAGAGAGAGAGCAGTACTTC. Full variable domain (outside the CDR3, taken from reference TRBV5-5 and TRBJ2-7): DAGVTQSPTHLIKTRGQQVTLRCSPISGHKSVSWYQQVLGQGPQFIFQYYEKEERGRGNFPDRFSARQFPNYSSELNVNALLLGDSALYLCASSRLAGEREQYFGPGTRLTVT.

The chain couples TRBV10-3 to TRBJ2-5; D gene unclear. The V end was cut by 6 bases, the J end by 2 bases, with 10 bases between. Germline loops: CDR1 ENHRY, CDR2 SYGVKD. The CDR3 totals 13 residues. The CDR3 loop reads CAISPVNQETQYF. For the CDR3, the DNA is TGTGCCATCAGCCCCGTTAATCAAGAGACCCAGTACTTC.

V usage is TRBV10-3 and J usage is TRBJ1-2, with D tentatively TRBD1 (6 bases). CDR3 length equals 15 residues. V was shortened by 5 bases and J by 2 bases, with 15 bases between the two germline ends. Germline V gene lookup returns CDR1 ENHRY and CDR2 SYGVKD. CDR3 loop: CAISRNQGTNYGYTF. CDR3 nucleotide sequence: TGTGCCATCAGTCGAAATCAGGGGACCAACTATGGCTACACCTTC.

The V gene is TRBV9, the J gene TRBJ1-4; D unresolved. Germline V gives CDR1 SGDLS, CDR2 YYNGEE. V lost 4 bases and J lost 8, with 15 bases in between. This CDR3 spans 14 amino acids. CDR3 nucleotide sequence: TGTGCCAGCAGCCGGACTCCGGCTGACGAAAAACTGTTTTTT. Residues: CASSRTPADEKLFF.

V and J are TRBV7-2 and TRBJ1-2, with D hard to call. V lost 3 bases and J 2 bases, leaving 10 bases between the germline ends. The length of the CDR3 is 14 residues. Germline V gene lookup returns CDR1 SGHTA and CDR2 FQGNSA. The CDR3 loop reads CASSFAPQNYGYTF. CDR3 nucleotide sequence: TGTGCCAGCAGCTTCGCCCCCCAGAACTATGGCTACACCTTC. Full variable domain (outside the CDR3, taken from reference TRBV7-2 and TRBJ1-2): GAGVSQSPSNKVTEKGKDVELRCDPISGHTALYWYRQSLGQGLEFLIYFQGNSAPDKSGLPSDRFSAERTGGSVSTLTIQRTQQEDSAVYLCASSFAPQNYGYTFGSGTRLTVV.

The genes are TRBV18 and TRBJ2-2; no firm D call. CDR1 KGHSH and CDR2 LQKENI come from the germline V gene. This CDR3 is built from 14 residues. The germline V and J ends were trimmed by 3 bases and 4 bases, with 9 bases remaining between them. CDR3 bases: TGTGCCAGCTCACCCCAGGCATCCACCGGGGAGCTGTTTTTT. Encoded protein: CASSPQASTGELFF.

The V and J genes are TRBV15 and TRBJ1-2, with a possible D match to TRBD1 (5 bases). Trimming pared 2 bases from V and 4 bases from J, leaving 8 bases between. The CDR3 runs 13 residues. Germline V gene lookup returns CDR1 LNHNV and CDR2 YYDKDF (reference sequence). CDR3 sequence reads: CATSRQGSYGYTF. DNA for the CDR3: TGTGCCACCAGCAGACAGGGTTCCTATGGCTACACCTTC.

This clone was seen just once. The genes are TRBV27 and TRBJ2-5; D possibly corresponds to TRBD1 (6 bases). This CDR3 is 15 amino acids long. The germline CDR1 and CDR2 sequences are MNHEY and SMNVEV (reference sequence). The V end lost 5 bases, the J end lost 5 bases, and 18 bases lay between the germline ends. The CDR3 region has the DNA TGTGCCAGCAGTACTCAGGGGTTTAGAGCGGAGACCCAGTACTTC. Encoded protein: CASSTQGFRAETQYF.

The chain links TRBV2 to TRBJ2-1, with 11 positions matching TRBD1. The length of the CDR3 is 15 residues. Germline V lookup: CDR1 SNHLY, CDR2 FYNNEI. With 5 bases clipped from V and 7 bases from J, the junction kept 7 bases outside the gene matches. The CDR3 coding sequence is TGTGCCAGCAGTCCCGGACAGGGGGCGAAGAATGAGCAGTTCTTC. It specifies CASSPGQGAKNEQFF.

The chain is built from TRBV19 and TRBJ1-2, with D maybe TRBD1 (6 bases). V was trimmed by 7 bases and J by 4 bases, leaving 16 bases between them. Per germline, CDR1 LNHDA and CDR2 SQIVND (reference sequence). The CDR3 covers 14 residues. CDR3 sequence reads: CASTITGYGYGYTF. The CDR3 bases are TGTGCCAGTACCATCACAGGGTACGGCTATGGCTACACCTTC. Full variable domain (missing parts from reference TRBV19 and TRBJ1-2): DGGITQSPKYLFRKEGQNVTLSCEQNLNHDAMYWYRQDPGQGLRLIYYSQIVNDFQKGDIAEGYSVSREKKESFPLTVTSAQKNPTAFYLCASTITGYGYGYTFGSGTRLTVV.

The rearrangement links TRBV18 to TRBJ2-1, with a tentative D call TRBD2 (5 bases). The CDR3 spans 17 residues. Germline loops: CDR1 KGHSH, CDR2 LQKENI. With 3 bases removed from V and 6 bases from J, the gap between germline ends came to 21 bases. CDR3 in amino acids: CASSPGLAVRVSNEQFF. In DNA form, the CDR3 reads TGTGCCAGCTCACCGGGCCTAGCTGTGAGGGTTAGCAATGAGCAGTTCTTC.

This sequence joins TRBV7-9 and TRBJ1-2; TRBD1 is a possible D gene (6 bases). The CDR3 has 15 residues. CDR1 SEHNR and CDR2 FQNEAQ come from the germline V gene (reference sequence). V lost 4 bases to trimming and J lost 5 bases, with 17 bases between them. The CDR3 loop reads CASSSIAQGTYGYTF. DNA of the CDR3: TGTGCCAGCAGCTCGATCGCACAGGGCACATATGGCTACACCTTC. The variable domain in full, with the rest retrieved from reference TRBV7-9 and TRBJ1-2, is DTGVSQNPRHKITKRGQNVTFRCDPISEHNRLYWYRQTLGQGPEFLTYFQNEAQLEKSRLLSDRFSAERPKGSFSTLEIQRTEQGDSAMYLCASSSIAQGTYGYTFGSGTRLTVV.

J is TRBJ1-1 and V is TRBV4-1, with 7 bases lining up with TRBD1. The CDR3 extends over 15 amino acids. Germline V gene data show CDR1 as MGHRA and CDR2 as YSYEKL. V lost 4 bases, J lost 0 bases, and 5 bases stayed unmatched. In DNA, the CDR3 is TGCGCCAGCAGCCCCCGGGACAGCTTGAACACTGAAGCTTTCTTT. Amino acid sequence: CASSPRDSLNTEAFF.

This clone is a singleton in its sample. The chain joins TRBV5-1 to TRBJ2-7; 9 positions match TRBD2. J gave up 1 base and V 3 bases, and 8 bases lay outside the gene matches. The CDR3 runs 16 residues. Per germline, CDR1 SGHRS and CDR2 YFSETQ. The CDR3 region is CASSSKGTSGSYEQYF. In DNA, the CDR3 is TGCGCCAGCAGCTCTAAGGGAACTAGCGGGTCCTACGAGCAGTACTTC.

V usage is TRBV28 and J usage is TRBJ1-2; maybe TRBD1 (6 bases). The CDR3 loop spans 14 amino acids. V lost 5 bases, J lost 7 bases, and 17 bases lay in between. The germline CDR1 and CDR2 sequences are MDHEN and SYDVKM. The CDR3 here is CASSPPGRGSGYTF. The DNA for the CDR3 is TGTGCCAGCAGTCCCCCCGGGAGGGGGTCTGGCTACACCTTC.

The rearrangement joins TRBV19 to TRBJ1-1; D uncertain. The CDR3 is 12 amino acids. Trimming removed 3 bases from V and 6 bases from J, with 8 bases in between. Germline CDR1 LNHDA, CDR2 SQIVND (reference sequence). CDR3 amino acids: CASSITGSEAFF. The CDR3 nucleotides are TGTGCCAGTAGTATTACGGGGTCTGAAGCTTTCTTT. The full variable domain, its missing parts supplied by reference TRBV19 and TRBJ1-1, is DGGITQSPKYLFRKEGQNVTLSCEQNLNHDAMYWYRQDPGQGLRLIYYSQIVNDFQKGDIAEGYSVSREKKESFPLTVTSAQKNPTAFYLCASSITGSEAFFGQGTRLTVV.

The chain links TRBV10-2 to TRBJ1-3; TRBD1 aligns across 8 bases. V shed 10 bases and J 0 bases; nucleotides not matched to a gene: 14. Germline V lookup: CDR1 WSHSY, CDR2 SAAADI. The CDR3 has 17 residues. The CDR3 here is CATRFYGTGRSGNTIYF. The CDR3 nucleotides read TGCGCCACCAGATTTTATGGGACAGGCCGCTCTGGAAACACCATATATTTT.

V is TRBV28 and J is TRBJ1-2, with 8 nucleotides matching TRBD1. CDR1 is MDHEN and CDR2 is SYDVKM in the germline V gene. Trimming cost V 5 bases and J 0 bases; bases outside gene matches: 5. This CDR3 spans 15 amino acids. The CDR3: CASSPGDRTNYGYTF. The CDR3 nucleotides read TGTGCCAGCAGTCCAGGGGACAGGACTAACTATGGCTACACCTTC.

The chain uses TRBV19 and TRBJ2-7; D is possibly TRBD2 (6 bases). CDR3 length: 15 amino acids. Deletions cut 4 bases from V and 3 bases from J, with 16 bases between. Germline V gene data show CDR1 as LNHDA and CDR2 as SQIVND (reference sequence). As DNA, the CDR3 is TGTGCCAGTAGTAACGACGGGGGAAGTTTCTACGAGCAGTACTTC. Encoded protein: CASSNDGGSFYEQYF.

The genes are TRBV5-1 and TRBJ1-4, with D perhaps TRBD1 (6 bases). The ends were cut back, 2 bases at V and 8 bases at J, with 19 bases in the middle. The CDR3 sequence is 16 residues long. From germline, CDR1 is SGHRS and CDR2 YFSETQ. The chain's CDR3 is CASSFGDLIQGEKLFF. The CDR3 DNA follows: TGCGCCAGCAGCTTTGGGGATCTAATTCAGGGGGAAAAACTGTTTTTT.

V and J are TRBV6-5 and TRBJ1-1; no definite D call. The length of the CDR3 is 11 residues. V was clipped by 3 bases and J by 7 bases, with 6 bases between them. Germline-derived CDR1 and CDR2 are MNHEY and SVGAGI. In DNA form, the CDR3 reads TGTGCCAGCAGTTATGCGGATGAAGCTTTCTTT. It is translated as CASSYADEAFF.

The chain carries TRBV5-1 and TRBJ2-3; 7 nucleotides align to TRBD2. This CDR3 is built from 18 residues. CDR1 is SGHRS, CDR2 YFSETQ, per germline. V was clipped by 4 bases and J by 5 bases; unmatched bases: 19. The CDR3 nucleotides read TGCGCCAGCAGCCTTTTAAGTCCTAGCGGAGGAGGAGGAGATACGCAGTATTTT. Protein: CASSLLSPSGGGGDTQYF.

As regards this clone: At the DNA level, this CDR3 is encoded by other sequences in the same sample as well. The rearrangement joins TRBV7-2 to TRBJ2-7, with D maybe TRBD1 (5 bases). V was clipped by 6 bases and J by 7 bases, with 16 bases between them. The germline gives CDR1 SGHTA, CDR2 FQGNSA. There are 13 residues in the CDR3. The CDR3, as DNA: TGTGCCAGCAGGCCCGCAGGGTCGAGTGAGCAGTACTTC. Amino acids: CASRPAGSSEQYF.

V is TRBV30 and J is TRBJ1-1; 8 positions match TRBD1. V was pared by 0 bases and J by 9 bases, with 12 bases of the junction left unmatched. Germline CDR1 is GTSNPN and CDR2 is SVGIG (reference sequence). The CDR3 runs to 15 residues. The CDR3 region has the DNA TGTGCCTGGAGTGTAAAGACAGGGGCCGATGGGAAAGCTTTCTTT. It translates to CAWSVKTGADGKAFF.